These 32 T cell receptor beta chains came from one sample sequenced in a study of CD8 T cells in ankylosing spondylitis. General study points: A TCR beta motif made of several highly homologous variants seemed typical of ankylosing spondylitis blood.

One entry per CDR3 protein results from TCRdb running MiXCR on the 5' RACE reads. The data show a few hundred thousand distinct CDR3 sequences, with over 9.5% seen just once and approximately 7% held by the top ten. These receptors' targets are unknown. The sample taken for sequencing was blood, either unsorted or a sorted T cell fraction (not recorded which). These receptors were obtained from a male donor with ankylosing spondylitis.

This chain connects TRBV18 to TRBJ2-2; D gene ambiguous. V was trimmed by 0 bases and J by 3 bases, leaving 11 bases between them. The CDR3 has 16 amino acids. Germline V CDR1 and CDR2: KGHSH, LQKENI. The CDR3 sequence: CASSPPSSRDTGELFF. The CDR3 coding sequence is TGTGCCAGCTCACCACCGAGCAGTCGAGACACCGGGGAGCTGTTTTTT.

About this clonotype: One end of the junction does not line up with germline, which may come from a read error. The V and J genes are TRBV7-2 and TRBJ1-2, with 10 bases identical to TRBD1. Per the germline V gene, CDR1 is SGHTA and CDR2 is FQGNSA. This CDR3 contains 15 residues. CDR3 amino acids: CASSPQTGGDYGCTF. In DNA form, the CDR3 reads TGTGCCAGCAGCCCACAGACAGGGGGCGACTATGGCTGCACCTTC.

This clonotype was observed a handful of times. The chain uses TRBV20-1 and TRBJ2-5, with D possibly matching TRBD2 (6 bases). Trimming removed 2 bases from V and 4 bases from J, with 14 bases in between. Germline-derived CDR1 and CDR2 are DFQATT and SNEGSKA (reference sequence). The CDR3 runs to 14 residues. Written as DNA, the CDR3 is TGCAGTGCTAGACCAACTAGCCGGGGAGAGACCCAGTACTTC. It encodes CSARPTSRGETQYF.

This clonotype was counted at least ten times. CDR3 residues: CASSSLAGGVYTQYF. The CDR3 DNA reads TGTGCCAGCAGCTCACTAGCGGGAGGAGTATATACGCAGTATTTT. This chain connects TRBV7-8 to TRBJ2-3; 12 nucleotides align to TRBD2. Germline CDR1 and CDR2: SGHVS and FQNEAQ. The V segment lost 4 bases and the J segment 7 bases; nucleotides outside the gene matches: 6. This CDR3 region has 15 residues.

The V call is TRBV20-1, the J call TRBJ2-3, with a tentative D call TRBD1 (6 bases). This CDR3 region has 15 residues. Between the trimmed V and J ends, which lost 1 base and 0 bases, there was a span of 11 bases. Germline CDR1 is DFQATT and CDR2 is SNEGSKA (reference sequence). The CDR3 DNA follows: TGCAGTGCTAGAGTCGGACAGATTAGCACAGATACGCAGTATTTT. Amino acids: CSARVGQISTDTQYF.

The rearrangement links TRBV20-1 to TRBJ1-5; D is ambiguous. In germline, CDR1 is DFQATT, CDR2 SNEGSKA (reference sequence). V was trimmed by 3 bases and J by 6 bases, leaving 12 bases between them. This CDR3 contains 13 residues. The DNA for the CDR3 is TGCAGTGCTAGTAAGGGTGCCGGTCAGCCCCAGCATTTT. Its protein product is CSASKGAGQPQHF.

This clonotype has more than one count but fewer than ten. J is TRBJ2-6 and V is TRBV12-3 or TRBV12-4; D unclear. V lost 6 bases and J lost 4, with 10 bases in between. The CDR3 has 14 residues. The CDR3 DNA is TGTGCCAGCAGCCCGAGTTTCGGGGCCAACGTCCTGACTTTC. This sequence encodes CASSPSFGANVLTF.

This clonotype was recorded at least ten times. The chain links TRBV12-3 or TRBV12-4 to TRBJ2-5, with 8 bases that match TRBD2. The CDR3 runs 15 residues. J gave up 1 base and V 5 bases, and 6 bases lay outside the gene matches. This CDR3 is CASSPVLAGQETQYF. CDR3 bases: TGTGCCAGCAGTCCGGTTCTAGCGGGCCAAGAGACCCAGTACTTC.

In this sample, this clonotype turned up many times. The chain has TRBV12-3 or TRBV12-4 and TRBJ2-1; possibly TRBD1 for D (7 bases). The CDR3 has 17 residues. With 5 bases removed from V and 0 bases from J, the gap between germline ends came to 17 bases. CDR3 in DNA: TGTGCCAGCAGTAGGGGGCGGGGAATAAGCTCCTACAATGAGCAGTTCTTC. Amino acid sequence: CASSRGRGISSYNEQFF.

The chain joins TRBV11-3 to TRBJ1-1; TRBD1 might be the D (6 bases). V lost 2 bases and J 6 bases, leaving 7 bases between the germline ends. This CDR3 comprises 12 residues. Per the germline V gene, CDR1 is SGHNT and CDR2 is YENEEA. The CDR3: CASSLSGAEAFF. CDR3 sequence (DNA): TGTGCCAGCAGCTTATCAGGGGCTGAAGCTTTCTTT.

The rearrangement joins TRBV5-5 to TRBJ2-5, with D possibly TRBD1 on 5 matching bases. The length of the CDR3 is 14 residues. V lost 2 bases to trimming and J lost 3 bases, with 11 bases between them. Germline values: CDR1 SGHKS, CDR2 YYEKEE (reference sequence). CDR3 amino acids: CASSFLAGKETQYF. The CDR3 DNA reads TGTGCCAGCAGCTTCCTCGCAGGGAAAGAGACCCAGTACTTC.

The rearrangement links TRBV4-2 to TRBJ1-2; D possibly corresponds to TRBD1 (5 bases). This CDR3 contains 15 residues. Germline CDR1 is LGHNA and CDR2 is YNFKEQ. V lost 1 base and J 4 bases, leaving 13 bases between the germline ends. DNA for the CDR3: TGTGCCAGCAGCCAAGCTCCCCCAGGGCTCTATGGCTACACCTTC. Residues: CASSQAPPGLYGYTF.

In its sample, this clonotype was seen many times. The chain carries TRBV24-1 and TRBJ2-7; D not certain. Looked up from germline, CDR1 is KGHDR and CDR2 is SFDVKD. This CDR3 is built from 15 residues. Trimming shortened V by 3 bases and J by 5 bases, and 16 bases separated the two germline ends. The CDR3 region has the DNA TGTGCCACCAGTGATCCCCGAACCCCTACCGACGAGCAGTACTTC. This encodes CATSDPRTPTDEQYF.

This clonotype showed up just a few times. CDR3 sequence (DNA): TGCAGTGCTTTGAGGCCGGGACAGAGCAATTTCCTCGGGGATACGCAGTATTTT. Protein: CSALRPGQSNFLGDTQYF. The chain carries TRBV20-1 and TRBJ2-3; 7 bases are shared with TRBD1. The trim removed 5 bases at V and 6 bases at J, leaving 23 bases unmatched. The CDR3 sequence is 18 residues long. Germline CDR1 DFQATT, CDR2 SNEGSKA (reference sequence).

The chain has TRBV20-1 and TRBJ1-4; D gene ambiguous. This CDR3 spans 15 amino acids. Germline CDR1 is DFQATT and CDR2 is SNEGSKA (reference sequence). V was cut by 0 bases and J by 4 bases, with 12 bases left in between. The CDR3 bases are TGCAGTGCTAGAGATCTGGAGGGCGTTAATGAAAAACTGTTTTTT. As protein: CSARDLEGVNEKLFF.

This clonotype has at least ten counts. The rearrangement joins TRBV6-1 to TRBJ2-1; 10 bases agree with TRBD1. This CDR3 has 15 amino acids. V trimming: 6 bases; J trimming: 0 bases; junction bases outside the gene matches: 2. CDR1 MNHNS and CDR2 SASEGT come from the germline V gene. The CDR3 DNA sequence: TGTGCCAGCAGGCGGACAGGGGGCTCCTACAATGAGCAGTTCTTC. This encodes CASRRTGGSYNEQFF.

This rearrangement joins TRBV7-2 to TRBJ2-1, with TRBD2 matching 10 bases. Per the germline V gene, CDR1 is SGHTA and CDR2 is FQGNSA. CDR3 length equals 14 residues. V lost 10 bases, J lost 10 bases, and 13 bases stayed unmatched. The CDR3 coding sequence is TGTGCCACCCTACCAGCGGGAGGGCCTGGGGAGCAGTTCTTC. Protein product: CATLPAGGPGEQFF.

This chain uses TRBV10-3 with TRBJ1-1; tentatively, D is TRBD1 (6 bases). V was pared by 5 bases and J by 0 bases, with 7 bases between. The CDR3 totals 13 residues. In germline, CDR1 is ENHRY, CDR2 SYGVKD. CDR3: CAISTGLNTEAFF. The CDR3 nucleotides are TGTGCCATCAGTACAGGGCTGAACACTGAAGCTTTCTTT.

This clonotype was seen a few times. V gene TRBV12-5 combines with J gene TRBJ2-5; 11 nucleotides align to TRBD1. The V segment lost 6 bases and the J segment 4 bases; nucleotides outside the gene matches: 4. The CDR3 runs to 14 residues. The V gene's germline CDR1 is LGHNT and CDR2 FRNRAP. CDR3: CASGRTGGGETQYF. CDR3 coding DNA: TGTGCTAGTGGACGGACAGGGGGCGGAGAGACCCAGTACTTC.

This clonotype was detected a few times. The rearrangement joins TRBV9 to TRBJ2-1; perhaps TRBD1 as D (6 bases). Germline CDR1 and CDR2: SGDLS and YYNGEE. The V and J ends lost 0 bases and 5 bases respectively, with 18 bases between them. The CDR3 is 17 amino acids. The CDR3 spells CASSVAFSPGADNEQFF. The CDR3 DNA is TGTGCCAGCAGCGTAGCTTTTTCGCCAGGGGCCGACAATGAGCAGTTCTTC.

In DNA form, the CDR3 reads TGCAGTGCCGCTCAATCGGGGGCGCCGACTGAAGCTTTCTTT. This encodes CSAAQSGAPTEAFF. The J gene is TRBJ1-1, the V gene TRBV20-1; D possibly corresponds to TRBD1 (6 bases). The V gene's germline CDR1 is DFQATT and CDR2 SNEGSKA (reference sequence). V shed 6 bases and J shed 5 bases, with 19 bases lying between them. The CDR3 contains 14 residues.

The CDR3 DNA sequence: TGTGCCAGCAGCGAGAACAGGATTTTTTATGGCTACACCTTC. The encoded protein is CASSENRIFYGYTF. The chain is built from TRBV3-1 and TRBJ1-2, with D possibly TRBD1 on 5 matching bases. The CDR3 covers 14 residues. Deletions cut 5 bases from V and 5 bases from J, with 15 bases between. Germline V CDR1 and CDR2: LGHDT, YNNKEL (reference sequence).

This clonotype has only a few counts. The chain links TRBV7-8 to TRBJ2-1, with TRBD1 identical over 8 bases. Per the germline V gene, CDR1 is SGHVS and CDR2 is FQNEAQ. Trimming took 1 base from V and 3 from J; bases not matched to a gene: 5. The CDR3 has 16 amino acids. The CDR3 loop reads CASSLVGTGFYNEQFF. The CDR3 DNA reads TGTGCCAGCAGCTTAGTTGGGACAGGATTCTACAATGAGCAGTTCTTC. Complete variable domain (other parts from reference TRBV7-8 and TRBJ2-1): GAGVSQSPRYKVAKRGQDVALRCDPISGHVSLFWYQQALGQGPEFLTYFQNEAQLDKSGLPSDRFFAERPEGSVSTLKIQRTQQEDSAVYLCASSLVGTGFYNEQFFGPGTRLTVL.

The rearrangement uses TRBV7-9 and TRBJ2-7; 9 nucleotides line up with TRBD1. Germline V lookup: CDR1 SEHNR, CDR2 FQNEAQ (reference sequence). The ends lost 4 bases at V and 5 bases at J; junction bases unmatched: 15. The CDR3 runs to 17 residues. The DNA for the CDR3 is TGTGCCAGCAGCTCGGAGCTGAGACAGGGGGATACGGACGAGCAGTACGTC. Its protein product is CASSSELRQGDTDEQYV.

The chain has TRBV5-1 and TRBJ2-3, with a possible D match to TRBD1 (6 bases). The CDR3 sequence is 15 residues long. Germline CDR1 and CDR2: SGHRS and YFSETQ. The germline V and J ends were trimmed by 1 base and 0 bases, with 9 bases remaining between them. The CDR3 DNA sequence: TGCGCCAGCAGCTTGCCAGGGGCGAGCACAGATACGCAGTATTTT. It codes for CASSLPGASTDTQYF.

This clonotype has ten or more counts. The V and J genes are TRBV28 and TRBJ2-7; weak D call: TRBD1 (5 bases). Trimming pared 10 bases from V and 0 bases from J, leaving 13 bases between. This CDR3 contains 13 residues. CDR1 is MDHEN, CDR2 SYDVKM, per germline. In nucleotides, the CDR3 is TGTGCCATCGGTGACAGAAGCTCCTACGAGCAGTACGTC. Translating it yields CAIGDRSSYEQYV.

The gene calls are TRBV11-3 and TRBJ1-4; D is uncertain. CDR3 length: 12 residues. The germline V gene has CDR1 SGHNT and CDR2 YENEEA. V lost 4 bases and J 4 bases, leaving 4 bases between the germline ends. The CDR3 here is CASSSVNEKLFF. CDR3 coding DNA: TGTGCCAGCAGCTCTGTTAATGAAAAACTGTTTTTT.

The chain has TRBV28 and TRBJ1-2, with TRBD1 matching over 8 bases. The CDR3 is 14 residues long. V was clipped by 6 bases and J by 3 bases; unmatched bases: 6. Germline V gives CDR1 MDHEN, CDR2 SYDVKM. The CDR3 nucleotides are TGTGCCAGCAGCAGAGACAGGGGATACTATGGCTACACCTTC. It encodes CASSRDRGYYGYTF.

The gene calls are TRBV6-1 and TRBJ2-2; unclear D gene. The CDR3 is 12 amino acids. V lost 7 bases and J 2 bases, leaving 5 bases between the germline ends. Germline loops: CDR1 MNHNS, CDR2 SASEGT. The CDR3 sequence: CASKVNTGELFF. The CDR3 region has the DNA TGTGCCAGCAAAGTTAACACCGGGGAGCTGTTTTTT.

The chain is built from TRBV7-9 and TRBJ2-1, with D perhaps given as TRBD1 or TRBD2 (5 bases each). The V gene lost 7 bases and the J gene lost 8 bases, with 18 bases spanning the gap. Germline values: CDR1 SEHNR, CDR2 FQNEAQ (reference sequence). CDR3 length: 14 amino acids. In DNA form, the CDR3 reads TGTGCCAGCACCCAGAGGAACTGGGACCATGAGCAGTTCTTC. Its translation: CASTQRNWDHEQFF.

The table lists this clonotype with many counts. J is TRBJ1-1 and V is TRBV12-3 or TRBV12-4; 11 positions agree with TRBD1. With V trimmed by 4 bases and J by 4 bases, 2 bases remained unmatched. The CDR3 covers 14 residues. The CDR3 here is CASSWTGGITEAFF. For the CDR3, the DNA is TGTGCCAGCAGTTGGACAGGGGGCATCACTGAAGCTTTCTTT.

This clonotype was detected a few times. This chain joins TRBV11-3 and TRBJ2-7, with D possibly matching TRBD1 (6 bases). This CDR3 comprises 18 residues. The V and J ends lost 1 base and 1 base respectively, with 20 bases between them. Per germline, CDR1 SGHNT and CDR2 YENEEA. The CDR3 loop is CASSLVFGTPFESYEQYV. DNA of the CDR3: TGTGCCAGCAGCTTAGTTTTCGGGACACCATTTGAATCCTACGAGCAGTACGTC.